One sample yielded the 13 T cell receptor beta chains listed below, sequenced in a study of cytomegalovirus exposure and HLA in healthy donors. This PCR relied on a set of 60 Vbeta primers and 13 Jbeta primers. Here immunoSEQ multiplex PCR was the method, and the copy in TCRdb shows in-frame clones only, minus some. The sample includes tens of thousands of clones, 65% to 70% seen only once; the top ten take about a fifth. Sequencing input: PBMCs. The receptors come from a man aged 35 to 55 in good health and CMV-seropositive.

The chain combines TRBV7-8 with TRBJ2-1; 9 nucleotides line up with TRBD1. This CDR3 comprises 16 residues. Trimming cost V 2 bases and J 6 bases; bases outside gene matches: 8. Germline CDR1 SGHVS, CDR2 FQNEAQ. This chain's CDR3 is CASSLKAGDRVNEQFF. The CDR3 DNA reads TGTGCCAGCAGCTTAAAGGCGGGGGACAGGGTCAATGAGCAGTTCTTC.

CDR3 nucleotides: TGTGCCAGCAGCGTGATGGACAGACCCAATGAGCAGTTCTTC. Protein: CASSVMDRPNEQFF. The chain couples TRBV9 to TRBJ2-1; TRBD1 might be the D (6 bases). The CDR3 loop spans 14 amino acids. Deletions cut 2 bases from V and 6 bases from J, with 12 bases between. Looked up from germline, CDR1 is SGDLS and CDR2 is YYNGEE. Complete variable domain (other parts from reference TRBV9 and TRBJ2-1): DSGVTQTPKHLITATGQRVTLRCSPRSGDLSVYWYQQSLDQGLQFLIQYYNGEERAKGNILERFSAQQFPDLHSELNLSSLELGDSALYFCASSVMDRPNEQFFGPGTRLTVL.

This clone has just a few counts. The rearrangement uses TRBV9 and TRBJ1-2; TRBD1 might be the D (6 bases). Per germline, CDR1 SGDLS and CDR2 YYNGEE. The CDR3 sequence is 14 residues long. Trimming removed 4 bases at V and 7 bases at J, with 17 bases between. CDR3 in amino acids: CASSTQQGRGGYTF. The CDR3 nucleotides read TGTGCCAGCAGCACACAGCAGGGGCGCGGTGGCTACACCTTC.

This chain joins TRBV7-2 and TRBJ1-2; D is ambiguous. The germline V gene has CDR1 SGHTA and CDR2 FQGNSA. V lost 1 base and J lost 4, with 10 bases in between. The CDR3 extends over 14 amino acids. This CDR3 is CASSLVRGFYGYTF. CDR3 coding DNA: TGTGCCAGCAGCTTAGTTCGGGGATTCTATGGCTACACCTTC. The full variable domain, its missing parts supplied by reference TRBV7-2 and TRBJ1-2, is GAGVSQSPSNKVTEKGKDVELRCDPISGHTALYWYRQSLGQGLEFLIYFQGNSAPDKSGLPSDRFSAERTGGSVSTLTIQRTQQEDSAVYLCASSLVRGFYGYTFGSGTRLTVV.

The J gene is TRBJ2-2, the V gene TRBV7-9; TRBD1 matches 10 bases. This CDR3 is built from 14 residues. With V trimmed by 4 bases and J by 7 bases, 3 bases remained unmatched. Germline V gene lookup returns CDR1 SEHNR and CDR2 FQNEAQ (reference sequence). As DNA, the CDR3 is TGTGCCAGCAGCTCCGACAGGGGGCTCGGGGAGCTGTTTTTT. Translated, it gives CASSSDRGLGELFF. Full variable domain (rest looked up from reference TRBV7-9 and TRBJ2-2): DTGVSQNPRHKITKRGQNVTFRCDPISEHNRLYWYRQTLGQGPEFLTYFQNEAQLEKSRLLSDRFSAERPKGSFSTLEIQRTEQGDSAMYLCASSSDRGLGELFFGEGSRLTVL.

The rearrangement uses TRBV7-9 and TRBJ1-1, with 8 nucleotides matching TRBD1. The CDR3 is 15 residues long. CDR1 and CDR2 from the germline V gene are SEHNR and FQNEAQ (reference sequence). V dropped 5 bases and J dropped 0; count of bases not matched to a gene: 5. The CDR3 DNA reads TGTGCCAGCAGCCATCACAGGGGGATGAACACTGAAGCTTTCTTT. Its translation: CASSHHRGMNTEAFF. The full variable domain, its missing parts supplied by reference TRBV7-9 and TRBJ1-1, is DTGVSQNPRHKITKRGQNVTFRCDPISEHNRLYWYRQTLGQGPEFLTYFQNEAQLEKSRLLSDRFSAERPKGSFSTLEIQRTEQGDSAMYLCASSHHRGMNTEAFFGQGTRLTVV.

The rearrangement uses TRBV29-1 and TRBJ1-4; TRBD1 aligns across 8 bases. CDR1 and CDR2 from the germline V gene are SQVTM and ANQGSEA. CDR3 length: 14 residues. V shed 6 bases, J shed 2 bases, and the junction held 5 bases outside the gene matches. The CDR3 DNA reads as TGCAGCGTGGGGGACAGGACGACTAATGAAAAACTGTTTTTT. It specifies CSVGDRTTNEKLFF.

CDR3 region: CASSGKDRSNQPQHF. In nucleotides, the CDR3 is TGTGCCAGCAGTGGTAAGGACAGAAGCAATCAGCCCCAGCATTTT. J is TRBJ1-5 and V is TRBV6-1; tentatively, D is TRBD1 (6 bases). Per the germline V gene, CDR1 is MNHNS and CDR2 is SASEGT. The CDR3 covers 15 residues. Trimming took off 4 bases at V and 1 base at J, with 11 bases between the two ends.

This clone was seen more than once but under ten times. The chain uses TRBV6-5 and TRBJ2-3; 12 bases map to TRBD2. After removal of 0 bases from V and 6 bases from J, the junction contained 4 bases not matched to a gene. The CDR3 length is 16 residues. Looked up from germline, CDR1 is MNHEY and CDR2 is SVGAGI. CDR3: CASSYSGTSGSDTQYF. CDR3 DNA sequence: TGTGCCAGCAGTTACTCCGGGACTAGCGGGTCTGATACGCAGTATTTT.

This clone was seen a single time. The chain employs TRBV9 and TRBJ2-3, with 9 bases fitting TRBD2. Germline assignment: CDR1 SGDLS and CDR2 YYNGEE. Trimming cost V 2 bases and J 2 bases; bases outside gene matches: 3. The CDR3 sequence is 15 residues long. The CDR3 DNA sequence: TGTGCCAGCAGCGTCCTAGCGGGGTTCACAGATACGCAGTATTTT. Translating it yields CASSVLAGFTDTQYF.

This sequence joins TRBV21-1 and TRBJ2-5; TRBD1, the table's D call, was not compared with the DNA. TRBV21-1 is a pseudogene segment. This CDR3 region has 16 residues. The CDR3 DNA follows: TGTGCCAGCAGCGCACTGACAGGGTTTGGGCAAGAGACCCAGTACTTC. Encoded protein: CASSALTGFGQETQYF.

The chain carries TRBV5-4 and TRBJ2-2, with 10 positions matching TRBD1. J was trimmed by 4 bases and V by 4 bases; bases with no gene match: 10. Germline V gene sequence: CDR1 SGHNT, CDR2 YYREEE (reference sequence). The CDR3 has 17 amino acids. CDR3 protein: CASSRLTGGGSTGELFF. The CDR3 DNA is TGTGCCAGCAGCCGATTGACAGGGGGCGGTAGCACCGGGGAGCTGTTTTTT.

CDR3 in DNA: TGTGCCAGCAGCTTAGCGCCGGGGTTCGGCGCAGATACGCAGTATTTT. Translated, it gives CASSLAPGFGADTQYF. V and J are TRBV7-2 and TRBJ2-3, with TRBD2 as a possible D gene (5 bases). The CDR3 sequence is 16 residues long. Germline V gene data show CDR1 as SGHTA and CDR2 as FQGNSA. Trimming took 0 bases from V and 4 from J, leaving 14 bases between them.